This is a list of T cell receptor beta chains from one sample in a study of resident and recirculating memory T cells in vitiligo. The method was immunoSEQ multiplex PCR; TCRdb's version includes in-frame clones alone and lacks a portion of them. The sample lists some 70,000 clones; just over 90% were seen once. Input material: blood. These receptors were collected from a male donor with vitiligo. CDR3s include the opening cysteine and the closing phenylalanine or tryptophan. The D gene is left open where the match is weak. Part of the rows lack a size; the others show once, few, many or a class for expanded clones.

abundance	v_gene	j_gene	d_gene	CDR3nt	CDR3aa
once	TRBV18	TRBJ1-6	.	TGTGCCAGCTCACCACCAGGCACCACCCAACGAGGGTCACCCCTCCACTTT	CASSPPGTTQRGSPLHF
.	TRBV6-5	TRBJ1-1	.	TGTGCCAGCAGTTACTCGTACAGAAAGGACACTGAAGCTTTCTTT	CASSYSYRKDTEAFF
.	TRBV28	TRBJ2-2	.	TGTGCCAGCAGTTTATTTGCTAGGGAGACCGGGGAGCTGTTTTTT	CASSLFARETGELFF
once	TRBV27	TRBJ2-1	.	TGTGCCAGCAGTTTCCAATGGTTACGGGGTGAGCAGTTCTTC	CASSFQWLRGEQFF
.	TRBV28	TRBJ2-6	TRBD1	TGTGCCAGCAGTTTGGGGACAGGGGGCGCTGGGGCCAACGTCCTGACTTTC	CASSLGTGGAGANVLTF
.	TRBV10-2	TRBJ1-1	.	TGCGCCAGCAGTGAGAGGTCAGGGATCTCTGAAGCTTTCTTT	CASSERSGISEAFF
.	TRBV19	TRBJ1-1	TRBD1	TGTGCCAGTAGTATTGGGACAGGCCTGAACACTGAAGCTTTCTTT	CASSIGTGLNTEAFF
.	TRBV6-1	TRBJ2-7	.	TGTGCCAGCAGGGGGACAACCGACGAGCAGTACTTC	CASRGTTDEQYF
.	TRBV19	TRBJ1-5	.	TGTGCCAGTAACGGGGGGATGTGGGGCAATCAGCCCCAGCATTTT	CASNGGMWGNQPQHF
.	TRBV6-1	TRBJ2-2	.	TGTGCCAGCAGTGGTTATACCGGGGAGCTGTTTTTT	CASSGYTGELFF
.	TRBV19	TRBJ2-5	.	TGTGCCAGTAGTACCCCGGGAGGGACAGGGCGAGAGACCCAGTACTTC	CASSTPGGTGRETQYF
.	TRBV13	TRBJ2-7	.	TGTGCCAGCAGCCCCAGGGGTTACGAGCAGTACTTC	CASSPRGYEQYF
.	TRBV10-3	TRBJ1-3	.	TGTGCCATCAGTGAGTCGGGGGGGACAGGAAACACCATATATTTT	CAISESGGTGNTIYF
many	TRBV7-9	TRBJ2-7	.	TGTGCCAGCAGCCCAGACGGACACTCCTACGAGCAGTACTTC	CASSPDGHSYEQYF
.	TRBV7-3	TRBJ2-5	.	TGTGCCAGCAGCTACCCGGACCAAGAGACCCAGTACTTC	CASSYPDQETQYF
.	TRBV6-5	TRBJ1-6	.	TGTGCCAGCAGTTACTCCCGCAGGAGGAATTCACCCCTCCACTTT	CASSYSRRRNSPLHF